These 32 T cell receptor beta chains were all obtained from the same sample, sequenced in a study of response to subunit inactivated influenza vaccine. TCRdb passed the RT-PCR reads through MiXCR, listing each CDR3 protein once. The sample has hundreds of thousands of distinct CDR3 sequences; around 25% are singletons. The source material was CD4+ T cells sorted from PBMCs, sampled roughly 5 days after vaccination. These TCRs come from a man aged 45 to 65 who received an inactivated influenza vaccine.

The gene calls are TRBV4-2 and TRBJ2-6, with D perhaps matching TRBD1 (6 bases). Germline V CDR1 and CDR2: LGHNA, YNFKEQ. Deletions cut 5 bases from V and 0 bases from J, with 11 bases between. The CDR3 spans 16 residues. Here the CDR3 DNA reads TGTGCCAGCAGCGATCTGACAGGCTCTGGGGCCAACGTCCTGACTTTC. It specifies CASSDLTGSGANVLTF.

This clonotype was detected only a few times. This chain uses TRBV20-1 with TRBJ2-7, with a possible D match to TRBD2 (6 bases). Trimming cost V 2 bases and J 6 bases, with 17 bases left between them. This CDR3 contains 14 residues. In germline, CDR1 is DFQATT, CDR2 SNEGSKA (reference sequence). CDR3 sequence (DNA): TGCAGTGCTAGAAGGGACTTAACTGCTAGCGAGCAGTACTTC. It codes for CSARRDLTASEQYF.

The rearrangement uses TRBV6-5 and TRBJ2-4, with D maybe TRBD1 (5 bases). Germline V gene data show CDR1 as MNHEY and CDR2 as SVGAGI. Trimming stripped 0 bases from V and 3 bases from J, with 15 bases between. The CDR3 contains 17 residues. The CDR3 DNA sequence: TGTGCCAGCAGTTACTCTTGGCAGGGTCGGAGCAAAAACATTCAGTACTTC. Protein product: CASSYSWQGRSKNIQYF.

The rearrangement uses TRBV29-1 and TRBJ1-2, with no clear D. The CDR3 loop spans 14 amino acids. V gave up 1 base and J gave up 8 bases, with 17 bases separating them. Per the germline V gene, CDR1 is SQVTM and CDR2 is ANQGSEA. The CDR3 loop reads CSVEVPRYLRGYTF. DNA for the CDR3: TGCAGCGTTGAAGTCCCCAGATACCTTCGAGGCTACACCTTC.

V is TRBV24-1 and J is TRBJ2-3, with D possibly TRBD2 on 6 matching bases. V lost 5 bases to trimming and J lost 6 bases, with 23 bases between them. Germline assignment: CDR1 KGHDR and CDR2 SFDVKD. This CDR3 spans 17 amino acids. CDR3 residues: CATSGLTGLPEGDTQYF. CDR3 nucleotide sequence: TGTGCCACCAGTGGTCTTACCGGACTCCCGGAGGGCGATACGCAGTATTTT.

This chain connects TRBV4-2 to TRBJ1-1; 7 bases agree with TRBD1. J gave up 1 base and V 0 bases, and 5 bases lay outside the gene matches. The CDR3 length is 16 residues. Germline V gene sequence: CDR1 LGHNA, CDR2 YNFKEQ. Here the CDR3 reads CASSQDTGTENTEAFF. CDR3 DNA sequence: TGTGCCAGCAGCCAAGATACCGGGACAGAGAACACTGAAGCTTTCTTT.

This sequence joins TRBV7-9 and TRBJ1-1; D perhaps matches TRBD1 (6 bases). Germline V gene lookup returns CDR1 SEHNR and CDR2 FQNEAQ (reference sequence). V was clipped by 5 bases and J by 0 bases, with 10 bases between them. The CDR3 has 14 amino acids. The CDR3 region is CASSHDRMNTEAFF. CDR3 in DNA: TGTGCCAGCAGCCATGACAGGATGAACACTGAAGCTTTCTTT.

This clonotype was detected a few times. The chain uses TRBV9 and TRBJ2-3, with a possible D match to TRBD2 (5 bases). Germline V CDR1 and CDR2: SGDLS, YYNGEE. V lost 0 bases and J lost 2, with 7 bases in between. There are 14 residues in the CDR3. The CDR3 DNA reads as TGTGCCAGCAGCGTAGCGGGAATCACAGATACGCAGTATTTT. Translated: CASSVAGITDTQYF.

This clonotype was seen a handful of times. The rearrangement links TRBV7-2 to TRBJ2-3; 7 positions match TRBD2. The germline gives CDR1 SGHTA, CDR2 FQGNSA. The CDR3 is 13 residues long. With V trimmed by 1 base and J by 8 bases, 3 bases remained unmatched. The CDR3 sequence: CASSLGGGVTQYF. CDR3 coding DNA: TGTGCCAGCAGCTTAGGTGGGGGGGTTACGCAGTATTTT.

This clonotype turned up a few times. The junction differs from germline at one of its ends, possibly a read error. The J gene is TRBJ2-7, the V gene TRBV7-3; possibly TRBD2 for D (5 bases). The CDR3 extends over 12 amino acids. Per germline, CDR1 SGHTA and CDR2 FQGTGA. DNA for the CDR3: TGTGCCAGCAGCGCACGACGGGGTAGCTTGATCTTC. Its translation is CASSARRGSLIF.

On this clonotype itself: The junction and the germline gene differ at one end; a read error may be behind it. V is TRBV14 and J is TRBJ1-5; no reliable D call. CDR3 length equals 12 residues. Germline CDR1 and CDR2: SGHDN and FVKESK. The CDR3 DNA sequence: TGTGCCAGTAGCCGGGGTAATCAGCCCCAGGATTTT. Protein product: CASSRGNQPQDF.

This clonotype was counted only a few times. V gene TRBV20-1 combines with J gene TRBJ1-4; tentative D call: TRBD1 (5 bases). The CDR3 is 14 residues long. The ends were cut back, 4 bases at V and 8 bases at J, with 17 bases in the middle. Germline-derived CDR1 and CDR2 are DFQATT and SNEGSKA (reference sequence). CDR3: CSAKGPSRGEKLFF. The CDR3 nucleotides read TGCAGTGCTAAAGGACCGAGTCGGGGCGAAAAACTGTTTTTT.

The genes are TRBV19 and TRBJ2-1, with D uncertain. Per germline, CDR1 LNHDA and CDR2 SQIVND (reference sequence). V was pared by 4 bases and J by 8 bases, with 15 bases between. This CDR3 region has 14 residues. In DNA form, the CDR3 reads TGTGCCAGTAGTAGTAGCCCAAGCCTAGATGAGCAGTTCTTC. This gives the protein CASSSSPSLDEQFF.

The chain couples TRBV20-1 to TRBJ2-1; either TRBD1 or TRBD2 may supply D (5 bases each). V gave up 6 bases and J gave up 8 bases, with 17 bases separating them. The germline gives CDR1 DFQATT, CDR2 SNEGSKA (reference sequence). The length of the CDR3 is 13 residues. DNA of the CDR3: TGCAGTGCAAGGGACCGAGGGGTCTATGAGCAGTTCTTC. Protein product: CSARDRGVYEQFF.

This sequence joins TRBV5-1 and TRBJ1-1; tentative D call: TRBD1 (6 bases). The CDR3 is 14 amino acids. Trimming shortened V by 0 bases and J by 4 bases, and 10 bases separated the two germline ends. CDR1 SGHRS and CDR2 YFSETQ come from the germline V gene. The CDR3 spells CASSLVPGATEAFF. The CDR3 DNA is TGCGCCAGCAGCTTGGTACCAGGGGCCACTGAAGCTTTCTTT. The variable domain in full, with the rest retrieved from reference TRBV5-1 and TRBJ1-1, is KAGVTQTPRYLIKTRGQQVTLSCSPISGHRSVSWYQQTPGQGLQFLFEYFSETQRNKGNFPGRFSGRQFSNSRSEMNVSTLELGDSALYLCASSLVPGATEAFFGQGTRLTVV.

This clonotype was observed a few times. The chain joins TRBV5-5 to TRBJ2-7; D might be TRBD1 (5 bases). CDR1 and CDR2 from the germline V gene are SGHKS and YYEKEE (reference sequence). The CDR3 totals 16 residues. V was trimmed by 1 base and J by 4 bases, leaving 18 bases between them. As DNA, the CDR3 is TGTGCCAGCAGCTTGACCTTCGCAAAGGGGTCTTACGAGCAGTACTTC. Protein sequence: CASSLTFAKGSYEQYF.

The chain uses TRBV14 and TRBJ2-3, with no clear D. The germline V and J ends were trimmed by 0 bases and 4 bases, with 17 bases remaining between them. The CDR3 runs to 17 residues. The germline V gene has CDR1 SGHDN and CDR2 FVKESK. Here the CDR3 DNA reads TGTGCCAGCAGCCAAGACCCAGGACCGCTTCAAGCAGATACGCAGTATTTT. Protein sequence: CASSQDPGPLQADTQYF. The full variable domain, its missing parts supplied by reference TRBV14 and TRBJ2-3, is EAGVTQFPSHSVIEKGQTVTLRCDPISGHDNLYWYRRVMGKEIKFLLHFVKESKQDESGMPNNRFLAERTGGTYSTLKVQPAELEDSGVYFCASSQDPGPLQADTQYFGPGTRLTVL.

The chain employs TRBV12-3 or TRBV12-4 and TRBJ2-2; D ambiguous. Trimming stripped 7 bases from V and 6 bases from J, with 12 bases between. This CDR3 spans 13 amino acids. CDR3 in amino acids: CASTRGQPGELFF. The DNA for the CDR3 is TGTGCCAGCACTCGTGGGCAGCCCGGGGAGCTGTTTTTT.

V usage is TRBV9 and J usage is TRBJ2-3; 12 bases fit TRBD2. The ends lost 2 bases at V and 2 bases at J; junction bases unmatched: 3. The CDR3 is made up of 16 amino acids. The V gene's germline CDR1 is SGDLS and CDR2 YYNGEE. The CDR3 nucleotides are TGTGCCAGCAGCGTCGGACTAGCGGGAAACACAGATACGCAGTATTTT. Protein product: CASSVGLAGNTDTQYF.

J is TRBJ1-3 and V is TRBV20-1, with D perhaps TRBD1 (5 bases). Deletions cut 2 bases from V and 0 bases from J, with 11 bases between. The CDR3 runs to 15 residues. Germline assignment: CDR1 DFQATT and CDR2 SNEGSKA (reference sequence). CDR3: CSARSGGSSGNTIYF. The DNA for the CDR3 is TGCAGTGCTAGATCGGGGGGGAGCTCTGGAAACACCATATATTTT.

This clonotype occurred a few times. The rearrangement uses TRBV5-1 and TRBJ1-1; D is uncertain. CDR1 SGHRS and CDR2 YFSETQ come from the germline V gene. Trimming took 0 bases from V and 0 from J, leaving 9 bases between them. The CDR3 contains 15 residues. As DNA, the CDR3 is TGCGCCAGCAGCTTGGTAACAAATTTGAACACTGAAGCTTTCTTT. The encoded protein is CASSLVTNLNTEAFF.

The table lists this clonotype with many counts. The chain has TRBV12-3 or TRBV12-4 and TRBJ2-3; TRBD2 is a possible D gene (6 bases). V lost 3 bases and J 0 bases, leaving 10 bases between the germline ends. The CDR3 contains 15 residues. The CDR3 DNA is TGTGCCAGCAGTTTTCGGGGGTCTAGCACAGATACGCAGTATTTT. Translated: CASSFRGSSTDTQYF.

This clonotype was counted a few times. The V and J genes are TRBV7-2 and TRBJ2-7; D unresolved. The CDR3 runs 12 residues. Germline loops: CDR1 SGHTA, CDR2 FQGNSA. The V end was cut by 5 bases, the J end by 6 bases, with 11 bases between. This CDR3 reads CASSATKVEQYF. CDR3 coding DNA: TGTGCCAGCAGCGCAACTAAGGTCGAGCAGTACTTC. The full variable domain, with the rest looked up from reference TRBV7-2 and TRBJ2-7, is GAGVSQSPSNKVTEKGKDVELRCDPISGHTALYWYRQSLGQGLEFLIYFQGNSAPDKSGLPSDRFSAERTGGSVSTLTIQRTQQEDSAVYLCASSATKVEQYFGPGTRLTVT.

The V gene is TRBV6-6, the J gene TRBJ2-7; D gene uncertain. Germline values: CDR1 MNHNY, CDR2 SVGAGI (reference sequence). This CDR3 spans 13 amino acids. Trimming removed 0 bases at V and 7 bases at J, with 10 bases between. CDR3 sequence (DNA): TGTGCCAGCAGTTACTCCCTCGACCAGGAGCAGTACTTC. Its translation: CASSYSLDQEQYF.

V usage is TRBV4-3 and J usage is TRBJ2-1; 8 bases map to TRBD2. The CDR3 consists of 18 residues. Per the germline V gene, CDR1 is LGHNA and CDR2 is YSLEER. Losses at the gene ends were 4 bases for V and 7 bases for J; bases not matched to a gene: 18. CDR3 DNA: TGCGCCAGCAGCCCGAAGTACATTAATAGCGGGATAGGGAATGAGCAGTTCTTC. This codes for CASSPKYINSGIGNEQFF.

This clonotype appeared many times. CDR3 region: CASSQLRGRNTEAFF. CDR3 sequence (DNA): TGTGCCAGCAGTCAACTGAGGGGCCGGAACACTGAAGCTTTCTTT. The J gene is TRBJ1-1, the V gene TRBV6-2 or TRBV6-3, with D tentatively TRBD1 (5 bases). The CDR3 is 15 amino acids. CDR1 MNHEY and CDR2 SVGEGT come from the germline V gene. Trimming stripped 5 bases from V and 1 base from J, with 14 bases between.

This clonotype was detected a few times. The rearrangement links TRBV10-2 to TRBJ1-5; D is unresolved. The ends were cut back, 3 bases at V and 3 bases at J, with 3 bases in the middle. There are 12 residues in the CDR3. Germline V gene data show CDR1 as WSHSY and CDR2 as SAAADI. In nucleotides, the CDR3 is TGCGCCAGCAGTGACGACAATCAGCCCCAGCATTTT. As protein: CASSDDNQPQHF.

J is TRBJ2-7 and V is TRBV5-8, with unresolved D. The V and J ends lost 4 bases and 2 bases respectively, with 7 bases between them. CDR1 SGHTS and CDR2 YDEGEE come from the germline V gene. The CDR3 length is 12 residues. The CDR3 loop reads CASSLHAYEQYF. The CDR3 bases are TGTGCCAGCAGCCTTCATGCCTACGAGCAGTACTTC.

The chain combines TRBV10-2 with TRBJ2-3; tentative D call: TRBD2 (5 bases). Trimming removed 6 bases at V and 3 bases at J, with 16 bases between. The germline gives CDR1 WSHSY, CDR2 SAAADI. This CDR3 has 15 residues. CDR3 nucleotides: TGCGCCAGCAGCGTACTTGGCGGGCTTACAGATACGCAGTATTTT. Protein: CASSVLGGLTDTQYF.

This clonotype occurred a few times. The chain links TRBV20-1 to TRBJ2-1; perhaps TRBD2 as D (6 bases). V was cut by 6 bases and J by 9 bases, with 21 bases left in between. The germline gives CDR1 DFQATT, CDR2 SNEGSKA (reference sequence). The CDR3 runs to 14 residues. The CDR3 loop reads CSAEGVFGGTEQFF. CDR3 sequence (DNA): TGCAGTGCAGAAGGGGTTTTTGGCGGGACTGAGCAGTTCTTC.

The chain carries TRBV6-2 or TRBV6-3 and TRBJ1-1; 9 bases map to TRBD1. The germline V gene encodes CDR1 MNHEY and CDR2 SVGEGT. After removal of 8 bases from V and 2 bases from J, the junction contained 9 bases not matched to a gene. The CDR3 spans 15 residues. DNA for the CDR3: TGTGCCAGCCTCCAGGGACAGGGACTAAACACTGAAGCTTTCTTT. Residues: CASLQGQGLNTEAFF.

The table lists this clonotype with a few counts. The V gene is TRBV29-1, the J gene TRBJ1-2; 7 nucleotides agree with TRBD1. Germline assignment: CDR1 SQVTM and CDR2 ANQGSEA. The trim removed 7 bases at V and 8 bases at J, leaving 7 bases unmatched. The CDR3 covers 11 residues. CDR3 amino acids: CSGKGAEGYTF. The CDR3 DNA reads TGCAGCGGAAAGGGGGCGGAGGGCTACACCTTC.